The 31 T cell receptor beta chains below come from one sample, sequenced in a study of Tregs in tolerant kidney transplant recipients. The assay was immunoSEQ multiplex PCR, and TCRdb's table has in-frame clones only and misses some. The sample carries 50,000 to 55,000 clones, approximately 91% recorded once. The nonmyeloablative bone marrow transplants came from related graft donors, with transient mixed chimerism. Sequenced material: CD8+ T cells from blood (PBMCs), taken 24 months after the transplant. These receptors came from a human patient who received a combined kidney and bone marrow transplant. Some T cells may have originated in the graft donor.

The chain has TRBV7-2 and TRBJ2-1; perhaps TRBD1 as D (5 bases). The CDR3 sequence is 12 residues long. Germline CDR1 SGHTA, CDR2 FQGNSA. The germline V and J ends were trimmed by 4 bases and 8 bases, with 9 bases remaining between them. This CDR3 reads CASSSTVYEQFF. The CDR3 nucleotides read TGTGCCAGCAGCTCGACAGTCTATGAGCAGTTCTTC.

The chain joins TRBV4-2 to TRBJ2-7; the D gene is possibly TRBD1 (5 bases). With 0 bases removed from V and 3 bases from J, the gap between germline ends came to 21 bases. The germline gives CDR1 LGHNA, CDR2 YNFKEQ. This CDR3 is built from 18 residues. The DNA for the CDR3 is TGTGCCAGCAGCCAAGACCCGAACAGGAGAACCACATTCTACGAGCAGTACTTC. It encodes CASSQDPNRRTTFYEQYF.

The chain links TRBV7-6 to TRBJ2-7, with 15 bases identical to TRBD2. This CDR3 region has 17 residues. CDR1 is SGHVS, CDR2 FNYEAQ, per germline. The J segment lost 5 bases and the V segment lost 4 bases, leaving 9 bases of the junction unmatched. The CDR3 DNA follows: TGTGCCAGCAGCTCCAGGACTAGCGGGGGGGACCGGGACGAGCAGTACTTC. Its protein is CASSSRTSGGDRDEQYF.

CDR3 protein: CASSLEILGVETQYF. DNA for the CDR3: TGTGCCAGCAGCTTAGAAATCTTGGGAGTAGAGACCCAGTACTTC. The rearrangement uses TRBV7-6 and TRBJ2-5, with TRBD2 as a possible D gene (5 bases). The CDR3 totals 15 residues. The V end lost 1 base, the J end lost 4 bases, and 13 bases lay between the germline ends. The germline CDR1 and CDR2 sequences are SGHVS and FNYEAQ.

Only one count was recorded for this clone. The DNA for the CDR3 is TGTGCCAGCAGCTATGGGACAGGCGCTAACTATGGCTACACCTTC. Translating gives CASSYGTGANYGYTF. V is TRBV7-9 and J is TRBJ1-2, with 8 bases aligning to TRBD1. The germline CDR1 and CDR2 sequences are SEHNR and FQNEAQ (reference sequence). Trimming at V came to 4 bases and at J to 0 bases, leaving 4 bases not matched to a gene. The CDR3 totals 15 residues. Combining the CDR3 with reference TRBV7-9 and TRBJ1-2 gives the whole variable domain DTGVSQNPRHKITKRGQNVTFRCDPISEHNRLYWYRQTLGQGPEFLTYFQNEAQLEKSRLLSDRFSAERPKGSFSTLEIQRTEQGDSAMYLCASSYGTGANYGYTFGSGTRLTVV.

The chain recombines TRBV5-5 with TRBJ2-5, with unresolved D. The DNA end is a closer match to TRBJ2-7, so the J assignment may be wrong. The length of the CDR3 is 13 residues. Germline assignment: CDR1 SGHKS and CDR2 YYEKEE (reference sequence). The CDR3 DNA follows: TGTGCCAGCAGCCCCCATTTGATCTACGAGCAGTACTTC. It codes for CASSPHLIYEQYF.

Only a few counts were recorded for this clone. The chain recombines TRBV19 with TRBJ1-3; unclear D gene. The CDR3 totals 13 residues. From germline, CDR1 is LNHDA and CDR2 SQIVND (reference sequence). V lost 4 bases and J 2 bases, leaving 6 bases between the germline ends. CDR3 loop: CASSTTAGNTIYF. The CDR3 DNA is TGTGCCAGTAGTACCACAGCTGGAAACACCATATATTTT.

The chain employs TRBV19 and TRBJ2-3; D is possibly TRBD2 (6 bases). The V gene's germline CDR1 is LNHDA and CDR2 SQIVND (reference sequence). V was trimmed by 6 bases and J by 0 bases, leaving 13 bases between them. CDR3 length: 15 amino acids. The CDR3 sequence is CASRSTRSSTDTQYF. The CDR3 DNA reads TGTGCCAGTAGGTCGACTAGATCTAGCACAGATACGCAGTATTTT.

Here the CDR3 DNA reads TGTGCCAGCAGTGTAAGACTAGGGGAGAATTCGAACACCGGGGAGCTGTTTTTT. Amino acid sequence: CASSVRLGENSNTGELFF. The chain has TRBV9 and TRBJ2-2; perhaps TRBD2 as D (6 bases). Between the trimmed V and J ends, which lost 5 bases and 0 bases, there was a span of 20 bases. CDR1 and CDR2 from the germline V gene are SGDLS and YYNGEE. This CDR3 is 18 amino acids long.

V is TRBV9 and J is TRBJ1-5; TRBD1 matches at 8 bases. This CDR3 has 13 amino acids. Germline V gene sequence: CDR1 SGDLS, CDR2 YYNGEE. The V and J ends lost 7 bases and 4 bases, in that order; junction bases with no gene match: 4. As DNA, the CDR3 is TGTGCCAGCGGACAGGGTGGGAATCAGCCCCAGCATTTT. It is translated as CASGQGGNQPQHF.

V and J are TRBV7-9 and TRBJ2-7; TRBD2 matches 9 bases. Germline CDR1 is SEHNR and CDR2 is FQNEAQ (reference sequence). This CDR3 spans 14 amino acids. V shed 5 bases and J 2 bases; nucleotides not matched to a gene: 4. The CDR3 DNA follows: TGTGCCAGCAGCCACACTAGCGGGCCCTACGAGCAGTACTTC. It specifies CASSHTSGPYEQYF.

This rearrangement joins TRBV21-1 to TRBJ1-2; the table names TRBD1, a call not compared with the DNA. TRBV21-1 is classified as a pseudogene. The length of the CDR3 is 17 residues. CDR3 bases: TGTGCCAGCAGCCTAATGAGGCAGGGGTTCCCGGGGTATGGCTACACCTTC. Protein: CASSLMRQGFPGYGYTF.

This chain connects TRBV7-2 to TRBJ2-7, with TRBD2 matching 10 bases. Germline loops: CDR1 SGHTA, CDR2 FQGNSA. The CDR3 is 14 residues long. Trimming removed 3 bases from V and 4 bases from J; junction bases left unmatched: 3. CDR3 amino acids: CASSLGLAPYEQYF. CDR3 nucleotide sequence: TGTGCCAGCAGCTTGGGACTAGCGCCGTACGAGCAGTACTTC.

This rearrangement joins TRBV5-1 to TRBJ1-2, with a weak D call TRBD1 (6 bases). Germline V gene lookup returns CDR1 SGHRS and CDR2 YFSETQ. Trimming pared 2 bases from V and 3 bases from J, leaving 8 bases between. This CDR3 is built from 13 residues. CDR3: CASSFAGDYGYTF. In nucleotides, the CDR3 is TGCGCCAGCAGCTTTGCAGGGGACTATGGCTACACCTTC. The full variable domain, with the rest looked up from reference TRBV5-1 and TRBJ1-2, is KAGVTQTPRYLIKTRGQQVTLSCSPISGHRSVSWYQQTPGQGLQFLFEYFSETQRNKGNFPGRFSGRQFSNSRSEMNVSTLELGDSALYLCASSFAGDYGYTFGSGTRLTVV.

This rearrangement joins TRBV13 to TRBJ1-5; 8 bases fit TRBD1. V lost 5 bases, J lost 6 bases, and 6 bases stayed unmatched. CDR1 and CDR2 from the germline V gene are PRHDT and FYEKMQ (reference sequence). This CDR3 has 14 residues. The CDR3 region is CASSIQGAAQPQHF. The CDR3 DNA reads TGTGCCAGCAGCATTCAGGGGGCGGCTCAGCCCCAGCATTTT.

The chain uses TRBV7-8 and TRBJ1-3, with 12 bases identical to TRBD1. V shed 4 bases and J 0 bases; nucleotides not matched to a gene: 7. There are 18 residues in the CDR3. Germline V gene sequence: CDR1 SGHVS, CDR2 FQNEAQ. CDR3 protein: CASSSILGQGASGNTIYF. DNA for the CDR3: TGTGCCAGCAGCTCCATCTTGGGACAGGGGGCCTCTGGAAACACCATATATTTT.

The genes are TRBV6-1 and TRBJ1-2, with 7 bases that match TRBD1. Germline-derived CDR1 and CDR2 are MNHNS and SASEGT. The CDR3 sequence is 15 residues long. The V and J ends lost 6 bases and 5 bases, in that order; junction bases with no gene match: 12. The CDR3 coding sequence is TGTGCCAGCAGGCGCGACAGGGTGGAGGGGTATGGCTACACCTTC. This encodes CASRRDRVEGYGYTF.

This chain uses TRBV4-1 with TRBJ2-2, with a tentative D call TRBD1 (6 bases). Trimming took off 3 bases at V and 6 bases at J, with 11 bases between the two ends. Germline assignment: CDR1 MGHRA and CDR2 YSYEKL. The CDR3 spans 14 residues. The CDR3 DNA reads TGCGCCAGCAGCCAGCAGGGGTTTGCCGGGGAGCTGTTTTTT. This codes for CASSQQGFAGELFF.

The V and J genes are TRBV7-9 and TRBJ2-4, with TRBD1 matching 7 bases. V was pared by 1 base and J by 2 bases, with 5 bases of the junction left unmatched. CDR3 length equals 16 residues. Germline V CDR1 and CDR2: SEHNR, FQNEAQ (reference sequence). The CDR3 DNA reads TGTGCCAGCAGCTTAGGACAGGGTCGGTCCAAAAACATTCAGTACTTC. The encoded protein is CASSLGQGRSKNIQYF.

The chain links TRBV10-3 to TRBJ2-1; D might be TRBD2 (6 bases). This CDR3 is 13 amino acids long. Trimming cost V 2 bases and J 10 bases, with 12 bases left between them. Looked up from germline, CDR1 is ENHRY and CDR2 is SYGVKD. The CDR3 bases are TGTGCCATCAGTGAGCGGGGCGGGGACGAGCAGTTCTTC. Translated: CAISERGGDEQFF.

CDR3 sequence (DNA): TGTGCCATCAGTGCCCCCCGCCCGAGCTCCTACAATGAGCAGTTCTTC. Its protein product is CAISAPRPSSYNEQFF. The rearrangement uses TRBV10-3 and TRBJ2-1, with no clear D. The V gene lost 4 bases and the J gene lost 0 bases, with 13 bases spanning the gap. CDR3 length: 16 amino acids. Germline loops: CDR1 ENHRY, CDR2 SYGVKD.

As DNA, the CDR3 is TGCGCCAGCAGCCAAGAGGCAGGGGCTTTGTTAGGCTACACCTTC. Its protein product is CASSQEAGALLGYTF. The chain recombines TRBV4-1 with TRBJ1-2; TRBD1 is a possible D gene (6 bases). CDR3 length equals 15 residues. V was cut by 0 bases and J by 8 bases, with 16 bases left in between. Germline assignment: CDR1 MGHRA and CDR2 YSYEKL.

The chain recombines TRBV19 with TRBJ2-7, with TRBD1 matching over 9 bases. The CDR3 has 14 residues. After removal of 3 bases from V and 2 bases from J, the junction contained 2 bases not matched to a gene. Germline V gives CDR1 LNHDA, CDR2 SQIVND (reference sequence). CDR3 residues: CASSIWTGAYEQYF. The DNA for the CDR3 is TGTGCCAGTAGTATTTGGACAGGGGCCTACGAGCAGTACTTC. Full variable domain (remainder filled in from reference TRBV19 and TRBJ2-7): DGGITQSPKYLFRKEGQNVTLSCEQNLNHDAMYWYRQDPGQGLRLIYYSQIVNDFQKGDIAEGYSVSREKKESFPLTVTSAQKNPTAFYLCASSIWTGAYEQYFGPGTRLTVT.

Only one count was recorded for this clone. V usage is TRBV4-1 and J usage is TRBJ2-1; 10 bases line up with TRBD2. The CDR3 is made up of 16 amino acids. Losses at the gene ends were 0 bases for V and 7 bases for J; bases not matched to a gene: 6. Germline V lookup: CDR1 MGHRA, CDR2 YSYEKL. In DNA form, the CDR3 reads TGCGCCAGCAGCCAAGAGCTAGCGGGAGAAGCGAATGAGCAGTTCTTC. Translating it yields CASSQELAGEANEQFF.

This chain uses TRBV28 with TRBJ2-7; D may be TRBD1 (6 bases). Looked up from germline, CDR1 is MDHEN and CDR2 is SYDVKM. V lost 2 bases, J lost 2 bases, and 10 bases lay in between. The CDR3 totals 14 residues. The CDR3 region is CASSLQGTTYEQYF. The CDR3 bases are TGTGCCAGCAGTTTACAGGGGACAACCTACGAGCAGTACTTC.

The chain combines TRBV5-5 with TRBJ2-2; D unclear. The CDR3 is made up of 16 amino acids. V was clipped by 6 bases and J by 0 bases, with 15 bases between them. CDR1 and CDR2 from the germline V gene are SGHKS and YYEKEE (reference sequence). CDR3 sequence (DNA): TGTGCCAGCAATAAAGAACGCCGAGCGAACACCGGGGAGCTGTTTTTT. This gives the protein CASNKERRANTGELFF.

This rearrangement joins TRBV9 to TRBJ2-1; 7 bases align to TRBD1. This CDR3 comprises 13 residues. The trim removed 0 bases at V and 8 bases at J, leaving 2 bases unmatched. The germline CDR1 and CDR2 sequences are SGDLS and YYNGEE. CDR3 sequence reads: CASSVVQGDEQFF. CDR3 nucleotides: TGTGCCAGCAGCGTAGTGCAGGGGGATGAGCAGTTCTTC.

This rearrangement joins TRBV9 to TRBJ2-3; the match to TRBD1 covers 7 bases. This CDR3 contains 15 residues. Germline-derived CDR1 and CDR2 are SGDLS and YYNGEE. The trim removed 3 bases at V and 1 base at J, leaving 5 bases unmatched. The CDR3 protein is CASSEGDSRTDTQYF. DNA for the CDR3: TGTGCCAGCAGCGAAGGGGACAGCCGCACAGATACGCAGTATTTT.

This chain joins TRBV7-3 and TRBJ2-7, with D perhaps matching TRBD1 (5 bases). The CDR3 is 13 amino acids. The V end was cut by 2 bases, the J end by 5 bases, with 10 bases between. Germline values: CDR1 SGHTA, CDR2 FQGTGA. CDR3 sequence: CASSLGLGHEQYF. The CDR3 region has the DNA TGTGCCAGCAGCTTAGGTTTGGGGCACGAGCAGTACTTC.

As for this clone: Its ends do not fully match the called genes, so a read error is possible. V usage is TRBV9 and J usage is TRBJ1-1; D not certain. The CDR3 runs 14 residues. Per germline, CDR1 SGDLS and CDR2 YYNGEE. CDR3 coding DNA: TGTGCCAGTAGCGGAGGTTTGAGGAACACTGAAGCTTTCTTT. It is translated as CASSGGLRNTEAFF.

In its sample, this clone was seen once. Here the CDR3 reads CASSLVALSYEQYF. CDR3 DNA: TGTGCCAGCAGTTTGGTCGCACTCTCCTACGAGCAGTACTTC. The chain links TRBV27 to TRBJ2-7; D is ambiguous. CDR1 is MNHEY, CDR2 SMNVEV, per germline (reference sequence). The V and J ends lost 3 bases and 0 bases respectively, with 9 bases between them. The length of the CDR3 is 14 residues.